Following are 31 T cell receptor beta chains from one sample sequenced in a study of blood T cell repertoires in COVID-19. Clones were sequenced by immunoSEQ multiplex PCR, and TCRdb holds only the in-frame ones, with some missing. The table shows about 280,000 clones, with about 90% occurring only once. Material for sequencing was peripheral blood. The origin of the receptors is a woman aged 30 to 39 who had recovered from COVID-19.

V usage is TRBV4-1 and J usage is TRBJ1-5; D is ambiguous. This CDR3 comprises 16 residues. V was clipped by 0 bases and J by 1 base, with 10 bases between them. Looked up from germline, CDR1 is MGHRA and CDR2 is YSYEKL. CDR3 amino acids: CASSQDNAESNQPQHF. In nucleotides, the CDR3 is TGCGCCAGCAGCCAAGATAACGCAGAAAGCAATCAGCCCCAGCATTTT.

For this clone: The same CDR3 can be traced to other DNA sequences in this sample. This chain links TRBV30 with TRBJ2-7; a possible D gene is TRBD1 (6 bases). The V gene's germline CDR1 is GTSNPN and CDR2 SVGIG (reference sequence). The CDR3 has 13 residues. The ends were cut back, 0 bases at V and 2 bases at J, with 8 bases in the middle. The CDR3 DNA reads as TGTGCCTGGAGTGTCGGGGACACCTACGAGCAGTACTTC. Its protein product is CAWSVGDTYEQYF.

The CDR3 DNA reads TGCGCCAGCAGCTTCGGGCTAGCGGGATCCCAAGAGACCCAGTACTTC. It specifies CASSFGLAGSQETQYF. V gene TRBV5-1 combines with J gene TRBJ2-5, with 9 nucleotides matching TRBD2. V was clipped by 2 bases and J by 1 base; unmatched bases: 6. Germline V gene sequence: CDR1 SGHRS, CDR2 YFSETQ. The CDR3 covers 16 residues.

This chain uses TRBV28 with TRBJ1-2; TRBD1 agrees at 8 bases. Germline V gives CDR1 MDHEN, CDR2 SYDVKM. This CDR3 is built from 15 residues. V trimming: 5 bases; J trimming: 8 bases; junction bases outside the gene matches: 13. The CDR3 protein is CASSTRQGIRYGYTF. For the CDR3, the DNA is TGTGCCAGCAGTACCCGACAGGGGATTAGGTACGGCTACACCTTC.

V is TRBV18 and J is TRBJ1-1, with TRBD1 as a possible D gene (5 bases). With 5 bases removed from V and 0 bases from J, the gap between germline ends came to 13 bases. The germline gives CDR1 KGHSH, CDR2 LQKENI. This CDR3 region has 15 residues. The CDR3 sequence is CASSSTTAMNTEAFF. In nucleotides, the CDR3 is TGTGCCAGCTCATCAACGACAGCAATGAACACTGAAGCTTTCTTT. Using reference TRBV18 and TRBJ1-1 for the parts outside the CDR3, the full variable domain is NAGVMQNPRHLVRRRGQEARLRCSPMKGHSHVYWYRQLPEEGLKFMVYLQKENIIDESGMPKERFSAEFPKEGPSILRIQQVVRGDSAAYFCASSSTTAMNTEAFFGQGTRLTVV.

In its sample, this clone was seen many times. The same CDR3 can be traced to other DNA sequences in this sample. V and J are TRBV4-2 and TRBJ2-1; 10 nucleotides align to TRBD2. The germline CDR1 and CDR2 sequences are LGHNA and YNFKEQ. J was trimmed by 7 bases and V by 0 bases; bases with no gene match: 3. The CDR3 covers 15 residues. In DNA, the CDR3 is TGTGCCAGCAGCCAAGAAGCGGGAGGGCCAAATGAGCAGTTCTTC. The encoded protein is CASSQEAGGPNEQFF.

The rearrangement joins TRBV19 to TRBJ1-2, with TRBD1 matching over 10 bases. V shed 6 bases, J shed 4 bases, and the junction held 5 bases outside the gene matches. Germline CDR1 is LNHDA and CDR2 is SQIVND (reference sequence). The CDR3 loop spans 14 amino acids. CDR3 in DNA: TGTGCCAGTAGCCAGACAGGGGGCGGCTATGGCTACACCTTC. Residues: CASSQTGGGYGYTF.

This clone was observed a handful of times. The chain carries TRBV6-6 and TRBJ2-7; D uncertain. The CDR3 is made up of 13 amino acids. Germline CDR1 is MNHNY and CDR2 is SVGAGI (reference sequence). V lost 5 bases and J lost 0, with 8 bases in between. Written as DNA, the CDR3 is TGTGCCAGCAGTCAAGCTGACTCCTACGAGCAGTACTTC. It encodes CASSQADSYEQYF.

There are a few counts of this clone. The J gene is TRBJ2-2, the V gene TRBV19, with a tentative D call TRBD1 (5 bases). Germline CDR1 LNHDA, CDR2 SQIVND (reference sequence). This CDR3 is built from 16 residues. Trimming shortened V by 4 bases and J by 1 base, and 13 bases separated the two germline ends. Written as DNA, the CDR3 is TGTGCCAGTAGTAATCGACAGTCCCTGAACACCGGGGAGCTGTTTTTT. Translating it yields CASSNRQSLNTGELFF.

V is TRBV19 and J is TRBJ1-6; 7 bases are a match to TRBD1. This CDR3 is built from 16 residues. J was trimmed by 7 bases and V by 8 bases; bases with no gene match: 14. Germline V lookup: CDR1 LNHDA, CDR2 SQIVND (reference sequence). The DNA for the CDR3 is TGTGCCAGTTCGGCCAGGACAGGCTCTAGGAATTCACCCCTCCACTTT. This codes for CASSARTGSRNSPLHF.

This clone was found once. J is TRBJ1-2 and V is TRBV12-3 or TRBV12-4, with 8 bases fitting TRBD1. The CDR3 contains 12 residues. V shed 5 bases, J shed 8 bases, and the junction held 4 bases outside the gene matches. CDR3 residues: CASSVQGDGYTF. In DNA form, the CDR3 reads TGTGCCAGCAGTGTACAGGGGGACGGCTACACCTTC.

The chain links TRBV27 to TRBJ1-2; D is uncertain. Between the trimmed V and J ends, which lost 4 bases and 8 bases, there was a span of 20 bases. Germline V gene lookup returns CDR1 MNHEY and CDR2 SMNVEV (reference sequence). The CDR3 spans 15 residues. CDR3 bases: TGTGCCAGCAGTTCATCATGGGTCGAGGGCCAAGGCTACACCTTC. Translated: CASSSSWVEGQGYTF.

This chain links TRBV6-1 with TRBJ1-3; D gene unclear. The CDR3 sequence is 14 residues long. Trimming cost V 5 bases and J 6 bases, with 14 bases left between them. From germline, CDR1 is MNHNS and CDR2 SASEGT. This CDR3 is CASSSLRNVNTIYF. CDR3 sequence (DNA): TGTGCCAGCAGTTCACTAAGAAACGTAAACACCATATATTTT.

This clone came up a few times. The rearrangement joins TRBV5-4 to TRBJ1-5; D is undetermined. Germline values: CDR1 SGHNT, CDR2 YYREEE (reference sequence). The CDR3 is 13 residues long. Trimming pared 0 bases from V and 6 bases from J, leaving 7 bases between. CDR3 sequence reads: CASSLAGSQPQHF. The CDR3 region has the DNA TGTGCCAGCAGCTTGGCGGGGAGTCAGCCCCAGCATTTT.

The V call is TRBV9, the J call TRBJ1-6, with no clear D. CDR1 and CDR2 (germline): SGDLS, YYNGEE. V shed 0 bases and J shed 7 bases, with 11 bases lying between them. The CDR3 contains 15 residues. The chain's CDR3 is CASSVGGGENSPLHF. Written as DNA, the CDR3 is TGTGCCAGCAGCGTAGGAGGTGGTGAAAATTCACCCCTCCACTTT.

The chain couples TRBV6-5 to TRBJ2-3, with 8 bases that match TRBD2. Unmatched junction bases numbered 5, after V lost 4 bases and J lost 2 bases. CDR1 and CDR2 from the germline V gene are MNHEY and SVGAGI. The CDR3 is 15 amino acids. The DNA of the CDR3 is TGTGCCAGCAGTTTCGGGGGGGCCATCACAGATACGCAGTATTTT. Protein product: CASSFGGAITDTQYF.

In DNA, the CDR3 is TGTGCCAGTAGTGCGACAGGTGTTTATTTAGCCCTCCACTTT. Its protein is CASSATGVYLALHF. The chain is built from TRBV19 and TRBJ1-6; TRBD1 is a possible D gene (6 bases). The germline CDR1 and CDR2 sequences are LNHDA and SQIVND (reference sequence). Trimming shortened V by 5 bases and J by 14 bases, and 19 bases separated the two germline ends. The CDR3 length is 14 residues.

The chain is built from TRBV6-5 and TRBJ1-4, with 7 bases lining up with TRBD1. The V gene's germline CDR1 is MNHEY and CDR2 SVGAGI. J lost 7 bases, V lost 6 bases, and 8 bases had no gene match. The CDR3 runs 14 residues. The CDR3 bases are TGTGCCAGCAGAGCAGGGGGTCAGGGTGAAAAACTGTTTTTT. It translates to CASRAGGQGEKLFF.

This clone was seen a handful of times. Other DNA sequences within the sample encode an identical CDR3. The chain is built from TRBV28 and TRBJ1-2; D gene ambiguous. The CDR3 has 13 amino acids. Between the trimmed V and J ends, which lost 2 bases and 7 bases, there was a span of 11 bases. Germline V lookup: CDR1 MDHEN, CDR2 SYDVKM. CDR3 protein: CASSLMGAGGYTF. The DNA for the CDR3 is TGTGCCAGCAGTTTAATGGGAGCGGGTGGCTACACCTTC.

V and J are TRBV2 and TRBJ2-5, with D maybe TRBD2 (6 bases). The V gene lost 6 bases and the J gene lost 7 bases, with 18 bases spanning the gap. There are 14 residues in the CDR3. The germline V gene has CDR1 SNHLY and CDR2 FYNNEI. The CDR3 sequence is CASRGTPALRTQYF. The CDR3 DNA reads TGTGCCAGCAGAGGGACTCCCGCTCTAAGGACCCAGTACTTC.

This clone showed up just once. The CDR3, as DNA: TGTGCCAGCAGCCCCGGGCGGGGTCACGAGCAGTACTTC. Amino acid sequence: CASSPGRGHEQYF. The V and J genes are TRBV13 and TRBJ2-7; possible D gene TRBD2, 6 bases. Germline CDR1 and CDR2: PRHDT and FYEKMQ (reference sequence). The CDR3 loop spans 13 amino acids. Trimming cost V 5 bases and J 5 bases, with 13 bases left between them.

The J gene is TRBJ1-1, the V gene TRBV3-1 (or the pseudogene TRBV3-2); TRBD1 agrees at 7 bases. J was trimmed by 4 bases and V by 7 bases; bases with no gene match: 9. CDR1 and CDR2 from the germline V gene are LGHDT and YNNKEL (reference sequence). This CDR3 has 14 residues. CDR3 DNA sequence: TGTGCCAGCAAGCGAAGGACAGGTCCCACTGAAGCTTTCTTT. Its protein is CASKRRTGPTEAFF.

V gene TRBV19 combines with J gene TRBJ2-1; tentative D call: TRBD1 (5 bases). The germline V gene encodes CDR1 LNHDA and CDR2 SQIVND (reference sequence). V was cut by 5 bases and J by 9 bases, with 17 bases left in between. The CDR3 spans 14 residues. CDR3 protein: CASSPRGRVIEQFF. For the CDR3, the DNA is TGTGCCAGTAGTCCCCGTGGCAGGGTAATTGAGCAGTTCTTC.

The V gene is TRBV5-6, the J gene TRBJ2-7; TRBD2 might be the D (5 bases). Trimming removed 1 base from V and 3 bases from J, with 8 bases in between. The CDR3 is 13 amino acids. Germline CDR1 SGHDT, CDR2 YYEEEE. CDR3 coding DNA: TGTGCCAGCAGCTTGACGGGATTCTACGAGCAGTACTTC. It yields the protein CASSLTGFYEQYF.

The CDR3 DNA reads as TGTGCCAGCTCGTCGGACAGGGGGCTGGTTGAAGCTTTCTTT. Translation gives CASSSDRGLVEAFF. This chain uses TRBV18 with TRBJ1-1; 11 nucleotides line up with TRBD1. V lost 6 bases to trimming and J lost 7 bases; unmatched junction nucleotides: 7. Germline V gives CDR1 KGHSH, CDR2 LQKENI. This CDR3 spans 14 amino acids.

A note on this clone: A read error may be the cause here, since a much bigger clone is one base away. Distinct nucleotide sequences in the sample also encode this CDR3. The chain is built from TRBV5-1 and TRBJ2-3, with 11 nucleotides matching TRBD2. Germline CDR1 is SGHRS and CDR2 is YFSETQ. Trimming cost V 3 bases and J 0 bases; bases outside gene matches: 3. The CDR3 has 16 amino acids. The DNA for the CDR3 is TGCGCCAGCAGCTCGGGACTAGCGGTTAGCACAGATACGCAGTATTTT. Amino acid sequence: CASSSGLAVSTDTQYF.

This chain links TRBV28 with TRBJ2-7; D remains unclear. V shed 9 bases and J shed 0 bases, with 18 bases lying between them. CDR1 and CDR2 from the germline V gene are MDHEN and SYDVKM. CDR3 size: 15 residues. CDR3 sequence reads: CASNPTVVFSYEQYF. In DNA, the CDR3 is TGTGCCAGTAATCCTACTGTCGTCTTCTCCTACGAGCAGTACTTC.

The chain employs TRBV9 and TRBJ2-3; TRBD2 is a possible D gene (5 bases). CDR1 is SGDLS, CDR2 YYNGEE, per germline. The CDR3 has 13 residues. V gave up 3 bases and J gave up 1 base, with 6 bases separating them. CDR3 residues: CASSGGGTDTQYF. The CDR3 DNA is TGTGCCAGCAGCGGGGGAGGCACAGATACGCAGTATTTT.

The chain uses TRBV28 and TRBJ2-7; D ambiguous. V lost 1 base and J 2 bases, leaving 9 bases between the germline ends. Per germline, CDR1 MDHEN and CDR2 SYDVKM. This CDR3 has 14 residues. In DNA, the CDR3 is TGTGCCAGCAGTTTATATGGTGAGACCTACGAGCAGTACTTC. It specifies CASSLYGETYEQYF.

The chain employs TRBV5-8 and TRBJ2-7; 7 bases are shared with TRBD1. The V gene's germline CDR1 is SGHTS and CDR2 YDEGEE. CDR3 length: 15 residues. V lost 9 bases to trimming and J lost 6 bases; unmatched junction nucleotides: 18. The CDR3 protein is CATELGRQGVREQYF. In nucleotides, the CDR3 is TGTGCCACCGAGCTAGGCAGGCAGGGGGTCCGCGAGCAGTACTTC.

The rearrangement links TRBV6-5 to TRBJ1-5; D is perhaps TRBD1 (5 bases). Looked up from germline, CDR1 is MNHEY and CDR2 is SVGAGI. Trimming removed 5 bases at V and 4 bases at J, with 12 bases between. CDR3 size: 14 residues. CDR3 sequence (DNA): TGTGCCAGCAGTCGGTCGGGGGGGAATCAGCCCCAGCATTTT. Translating it yields CASSRSGGNQPQHF.